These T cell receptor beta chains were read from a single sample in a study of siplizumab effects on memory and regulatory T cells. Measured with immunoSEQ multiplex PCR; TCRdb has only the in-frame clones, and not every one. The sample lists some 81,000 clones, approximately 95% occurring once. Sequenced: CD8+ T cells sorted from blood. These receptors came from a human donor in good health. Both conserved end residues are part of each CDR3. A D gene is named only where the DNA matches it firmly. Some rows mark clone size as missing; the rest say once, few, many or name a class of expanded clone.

CDR3: CASGQGSYGYTF
DNA: TGTGCCAGCGGACAGGGAAGCTATGGCTACACCTTC
J: TRBJ1-2
size: -
D: TRBD1
V: TRBV9

CDR3: CSVEVGYDQPQHF
DNA: TGCAGCGTTGAAGTTGGGTATGATCAGCCCCAGCATTTT
J: TRBJ1-5
size: -
D: -
V: TRBV29-1

CDR3: CASSLGQGAFGYTF
DNA: TGCGCCAGCAGCCTCGGACAGGGGGCGTTTGGCTACACCTTC
J: TRBJ1-2
size: -
D: TRBD1
V: TRBV5-1

CDR3: CASSLAEASGANVLTF
DNA: TGTGCCAGCAGCTTAGCTGAGGCCTCTGGGGCCAACGTCCTGACTTTC
J: TRBJ2-6
size: -
D: -
V: TRBV7-9

CDR3: CASTVTSEGTGELFF
DNA: TGTGCCAGCACGGTAACTAGCGAAGGCACCGGGGAGCTGTTTTTT
J: TRBJ2-2
size: -
D: TRBD2
V: TRBV6-5

CDR3: CASSRTSGQPFVEQFF
DNA: TGTGCCAGCAGTAGGACTAGCGGACAACCATTCGTTGAGCAGTTCTTC
J: TRBJ2-1
size: -
D: TRBD2
V: TRBV9

CDR3: CASSLSRGSYEQYF
DNA: TGTGCCAGCAGTTTATCCAGGGGAAGTTACGAGCAGTACTTC
J: TRBJ2-7
size: -
D: -
V: TRBV27

CDR3: CASSKGLSSQFF
DNA: TGTGCCAGCAGCAAAGGGTTGTCGTCACAGTTCTTC
J: TRBJ2-1
size: -
D: -
V: TRBV21-1

CDR3: CASSTKREDQETQYF
DNA: TGTGCCAGCAGCACTAAGCGGGAGGACCAAGAGACCCAGTACTTC
J: TRBJ2-5
size: -
D: TRBD2
V: TRBV13

CDR3: CASSPPGGGAGNEQFF
DNA: TGTGCCAGCAGCCCTCCCGGAGGGGGCGCGGGAAATGAGCAGTTCTTC
J: TRBJ2-1
size: -
D: -
V: TRBV9

CDR3: CASSRTPSGRVEQFF
DNA: TGTGCCAGCAGCCGGACTCCTAGCGGGAGAGTTGAGCAGTTCTTC
J: TRBJ2-1
size: -
D: TRBD2
V: TRBV11-2

CDR3: CAWSVRRGGRTEAFF
DNA: TGTGCCTGGAGTGTACGACGGGGAGGGAGGACTGAAGCTTTCTTT
J: TRBJ1-1
size: -
D: -
V: TRBV30

CDR3: CASSYPGQVHQETQYF
DNA: TGTGCCAGCAGCTACCCGGGACAGGTACACCAAGAGACCCAGTACTTC
J: TRBJ2-5
size: once
D: TRBD1
V: TRBV7-9

CDR3: CASSNTGDNQPQHF
DNA: TGTGCCAGCAGCAACACAGGGGACAATCAGCCCCAGCATTTT
J: TRBJ1-5
size: -
D: TRBD1
V: TRBV9

CDR3: CASGGQALPGNTIYF
DNA: TGTGCCAGCGGGGGCCAAGCATTACCTGGAAACACCATATATTTT
J: TRBJ1-3
size: -
D: -
V: TRBV28

CDR3: CASSNPQGGSLPF
DNA: TGTGCCAGCAGTAACCCCCAGGGCGGATCCCTCCCCTTC
J: TRBJ1-2
size: -
D: -
V: TRBV6-6

CDR3: CASSLGENTEAFF
DNA: TGTGCCAGCAGTTTGGGAGAGAACACTGAAGCTTTCTTT
J: TRBJ1-1
size: -
D: -
V: TRBV28

CDR3: CYPWNTEAFF
DNA: TGTTACCCGTGGAACACTGAAGCTTTCTTT
J: TRBJ1-1
size: few
D: -
V: TRBV19

CDR3: CASSQTSGSYEQYF
DNA: TGTGCCAGTAGCCAGACTAGCGGATCGTACGAGCAGTACTTC
J: TRBJ2-7
size: -
D: TRBD2
V: TRBV19

CDR3: CASSPTWSNYGYTF
DNA: TGCGCCAGCAGCCCGACCTGGTCTAACTATGGCTACACCTTC
J: TRBJ1-2
size: -
D: -
V: TRBV4-1

CDR3: CASSQRWADRSYEQYF
DNA: TGCGCCAGCAGCCAACGATGGGCGGACCGCTCCTACGAGCAGTACTTC
J: TRBJ2-7
size: -
D: -
V: TRBV4-1

CDR3: CASIEGGTEAFF
DNA: TGTGCCAGCATCGAAGGTGGTACTGAAGCTTTCTTT
J: TRBJ1-1
size: -
D: -
V: TRBV7-9

CDR3: CASSWASSYEQYF
DNA: TGTGCCAGCAGCTGGGCGAGCTCCTACGAGCAGTACTTC
J: TRBJ2-7
size: -
D: -
V: TRBV7-8

CDR3: CASSEPSGLEGHEQYF
DNA: TGTGCCAGTAGTGAGCCGTCGGGACTAGAAGGGCACGAGCAGTACTTC
J: TRBJ2-7
size: -
D: TRBD2
V: TRBV19

CDR3: CASSKDTNPPSGDYEQYF
DNA: TGTGCCAGCAGCAAAGACACTAACCCCCCTAGCGGGGACTACGAGCAGTACTTC
J: TRBJ2-7
size: -
D: -
V: TRBV21-1

CDR3: CASSQTLHEQYF
DNA: TGTGCCAGCAGCCAGACACTTCACGAGCAGTACTTC
J: TRBJ2-7
size: -
D: -
V: TRBV7-9

CDR3: CASSFENSYEQYF
DNA: TGTGCCAGCAGTTTTGAAAACTCCTACGAGCAGTACTTC
J: TRBJ2-7
size: -
D: -
V: TRBV27

CDR3: CASTVTSGNYEQYF
DNA: TGTGCCAGCACTGTGACTAGCGGGAACTACGAGCAGTACTTC
J: TRBJ2-7
size: -
D: TRBD2
V: TRBV6-6

CDR3: CASSIGEGISYNEQFF
DNA: TGTGCCAGTAGTATTGGAGAGGGAATCTCCTACAATGAGCAGTTCTTC
J: TRBJ2-1
size: -
D: -
V: TRBV19

CDR3: CASSVLGTGGTNTEAFF
DNA: TGTGCCAGCAGCGTTCTGGGGACAGGGGGAACCAACACTGAAGCTTTCTTT
J: TRBJ1-1
size: -
D: TRBD1
V: TRBV9

CDR3: CASGLSTSTDTQYF
DNA: TGTGCTAGTGGTTTATCAACTAGCACAGATACGCAGTATTTT
J: TRBJ2-3
size: -
D: -
V: TRBV12-5

CDR3: CASSETGVGELFF
DNA: TGTGCCAGCAGCGAGACAGGAGTGGGGGAGCTGTTTTTT
J: TRBJ2-2
size: -
D: -
V: TRBV28

CDR3: CASSLLGATRDGYTF
DNA: TGTGCCAGCAGCTTACTTGGGGCCACCAGGGATGGCTACACCTTC
J: TRBJ1-2
size: -
D: -
V: TRBV7-8

CDR3: CASSPGGGNAYEQYF
DNA: TGTGCCAGCAGCCCCGGGGGGGGGAACGCCTACGAGCAGTACTTC
J: TRBJ2-7
size: -
D: TRBD2
V: TRBV9

CDR3: CASSLAEQFF
DNA: TGTGCCAGCAGCTTAGCTGAGCAGTTCTTC
J: TRBJ2-1
size: -
D: -
V: TRBV11-1

CDR3: CASSQDSRGTDTQYF
DNA: TGCGCCAGCAGCCAAGATAGTCGGGGCACAGATACGCAGTATTTT
J: TRBJ2-3
size: -
D: -
V: TRBV4-1

CDR3: CASSLARTSGRRDTQYF
DNA: TGTGCCAGCAGCTTAGCCCGGACTAGCGGGAGAAGAGATACGCAGTATTTT
J: TRBJ2-3
size: -
D: TRBD2
V: TRBV11-2

CDR3: CASSFSGNEQFF
DNA: TGCGCCAGCAGCTTTTCAGGGAATGAGCAGTTCTTC
J: TRBJ2-1
size: once
D: -
V: TRBV5-1

CDR3: CASSLASREQYF
DNA: TGTGCCAGCAGCTTAGCGTCGCGGGAGCAGTACTTC
J: TRBJ2-7
size: -
D: -
V: TRBV13

CDR3: CANFRDRVYEQYF
DNA: TGTGCCAACTTCCGGGACAGGGTTTACGAGCAGTACTTC
J: TRBJ2-7
size: -
D: TRBD1
V: TRBV7-3

CDR3: CASSFLAGGPPYEQYF
DNA: TGTGCCAGCAGCTTCCTAGCGGGAGGGCCCCCCTACGAGCAGTACTTC
J: TRBJ2-7
size: -
D: TRBD2
V: TRBV7-9

CDR3: CASSLDYTGELFF
DNA: TGTGCCAGCAGTCTGGATTACACCGGGGAGCTGTTTTTT
J: TRBJ2-2
size: -
D: -
V: TRBV27

CDR3: CASSHGLAGGTDTQYF
DNA: TGTGCCAGCAGCCACGGACTAGCGGGCGGCACAGATACGCAGTATTTT
J: TRBJ2-3
size: -
D: TRBD2
V: TRBV27

CDR3: CASSLTGGFLNYGYTF
DNA: TGTGCCAGCAGTTTAACAGGGGGCTTTCTTAACTATGGCTACACCTTC
J: TRBJ1-2
size: -
D: TRBD1
V: TRBV27

CDR3: CASSVDIAGGTGELFF
DNA: TGTGCCAGCAGCGTAGATATAGCGGGAGGTACCGGGGAGCTGTTTTTT
J: TRBJ2-2
size: -
D: TRBD2
V: TRBV9

CDR3: CASSLDRGNYGYTF
DNA: TGTGCCAGCAGCTTAGATCGGGGTAACTATGGCTACACCTTC
J: TRBJ1-2
size: -
D: -
V: TRBV11-2

CDR3: CASSRGPNAQPQHF
DNA: TGTGCCAGTAGCCGGGGTCCGAATGCGCAGCCCCAGCATTTT
J: TRBJ1-5
size: -
D: -
V: TRBV19

CDR3: CASSELVSGGNEQFF
DNA: TGCGCCAGCAGTGAGTTGGTTAGCGGGGGCAATGAGCAGTTCTTC
J: TRBJ2-1
size: -
D: TRBD2
V: TRBV10-2

CDR3: CASSFSGTGPGEYF
DNA: TGTGCCAGCAGCTTTTCTGGGACAGGGCCTGGGGAGTACTTC
J: TRBJ2-7
size: -
D: TRBD1
V: TRBV11-2

CDR3: CASSPYAGSSYNEQFF
DNA: TGTGCCAGCAGTCCCTACGCGGGCAGCTCCTACAATGAGCAGTTCTTC
J: TRBJ2-1
size: -
D: -
V: TRBV27

CDR3: CASSTGTGLTGELFF
DNA: TGTGCCAGCTCGACCGGGACAGGGCTAACCGGGGAGCTGTTTTTT
J: TRBJ2-2
size: -
D: TRBD1
V: TRBV7-6

CDR3: CASRQLTGEQYF
DNA: TGTGCCAGCCGACAGCTAACGGGGGAGCAGTACTTC
J: TRBJ2-7
size: -
D: -
V: TRBV19

CDR3: CATSRGAEYEQYF
DNA: TGTGCCACCAGCAGAGGAGCCGAGTACGAGCAGTACTTC
J: TRBJ2-7
size: -
D: -
V: TRBV15

CDR3: CASTLTNNEQFF
DNA: TGTGCCAGCACCCTGACGAACAATGAGCAGTTCTTC
J: TRBJ2-1
size: -
D: -
V: TRBV7-9

CDR3: CASSQQAGGTYEQYF
DNA: TGTGCCAGCAGCCAACAAGCGGGAGGGACCTACGAGCAGTACTTC
J: TRBJ2-7
size: -
D: TRBD2
V: TRBV9